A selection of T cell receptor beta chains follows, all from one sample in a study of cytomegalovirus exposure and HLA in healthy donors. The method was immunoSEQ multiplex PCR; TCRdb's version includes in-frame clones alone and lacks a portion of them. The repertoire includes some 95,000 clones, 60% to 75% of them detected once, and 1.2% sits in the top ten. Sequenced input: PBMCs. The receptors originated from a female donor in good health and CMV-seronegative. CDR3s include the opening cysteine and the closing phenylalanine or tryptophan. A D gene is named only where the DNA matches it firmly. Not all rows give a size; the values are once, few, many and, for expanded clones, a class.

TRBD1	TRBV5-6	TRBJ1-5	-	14	CASSYGTVGQPQHF	TGTGCCAGCAGCTATGGGACAGTGGGTCAGCCCCAGCATTTT
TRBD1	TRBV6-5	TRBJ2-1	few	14	CASTKPGGHNEQFF	TGTGCCAGCACTAAACCAGGGGGCCACAATGAGCAGTTCTTC
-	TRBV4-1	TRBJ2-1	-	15	CASSQGSGANNEQFF	TGCGCCAGCAGCCAAGGGAGCGGTGCCAACAATGAGCAGTTCTTC
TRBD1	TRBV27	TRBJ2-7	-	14	CASSPWDRVGEQYF	TGTGCCAGCAGTCCCTGGGACAGGGTTGGGGAGCAGTACTTC
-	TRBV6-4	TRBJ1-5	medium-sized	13	CASSESPNQPQHF	TGTGCCAGCAGTGAGAGCCCCAATCAGCCCCAGCATTTT
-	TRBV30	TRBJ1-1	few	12	CAWSAQGTEAFF	TGTGCCTGGAGTGCCCAGGGGACTGAAGCTTTCTTT
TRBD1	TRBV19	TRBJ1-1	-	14	CASRRVDRPREAFF	TGTGCCAGTAGGAGAGTGGACAGGCCCCGGGAGGCTTTCTTT
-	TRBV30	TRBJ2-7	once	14	CAWSQGASSYEQYF	TGTGCCTGGAGTCAGGGTGCTAGCTCCTACGAGCAGTACTTC
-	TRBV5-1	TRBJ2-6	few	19	CASSLARGQTQSGANVLTF	TGCGCCAGCAGCTTGGCCCGGGGACAAACGCAGTCTGGGGCCAACGTCCTGACTTTC
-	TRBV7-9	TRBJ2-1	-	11	CASAENNEQFF	TGTGCCAGCGCCGAGAACAATGAGCAGTTCTTC
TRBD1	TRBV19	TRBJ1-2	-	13	CASRKTGVYGYTF	TGTGCCAGTAGGAAGACAGGGGTCTATGGCTACACCTTC
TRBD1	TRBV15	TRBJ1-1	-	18	CATSRARGQGESNQGAFF	TGTGCCACCAGCAGAGCTCGGGGACAGGGGGAATCCAACCAGGGAGCTTTCTTT
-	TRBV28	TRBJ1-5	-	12	CASSLEEKPQHF	TGTGCCAGCAGTTTGGAGGAGAAGCCCCAGCATTTT
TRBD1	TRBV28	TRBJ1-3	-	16	CASRQPGTVTGNTIYF	TGTGCCAGCAGACAACCCGGGACAGTGACTGGAAACACCATATATTTT
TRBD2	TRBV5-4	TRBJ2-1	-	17	CASSLEASGGLFNEQFF	TGTGCCAGCAGCTTGGAGGCTAGCGGGGGCCTGTTTAATGAGCAGTTCTTC
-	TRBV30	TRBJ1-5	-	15	CAWSVRDRKNQPQHF	TGTGCCTGGAGTGTACGGGATAGGAAGAATCAGCCCCAGCATTTT
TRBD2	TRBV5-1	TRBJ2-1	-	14	CASSLGSGRNEQFF	TGCGCCAGCAGCTTGGGAAGCGGGAGGAATGAGCAGTTCTTC
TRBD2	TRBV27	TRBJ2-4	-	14	CASSLAGGGNIQYF	TGTGCCAGCAGTTTGGCTGGGGGGGGGAACATTCAGTACTTC
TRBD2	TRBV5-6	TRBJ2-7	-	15	CASSLRLAVFYEQYF	TGTGCCAGCAGCTTGCGGCTAGCGGTGTTCTACGAGCAGTACTTC
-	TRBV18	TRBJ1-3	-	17	CASSPRRGGTLENTIYF	TGTGCCAGCTCACCACGAAGAGGCGGGACCTTGGAAAACACCATATATTTT
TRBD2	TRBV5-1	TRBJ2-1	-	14	CASRTSGSYNEQFF	TGCGCCAGCCGAACTAGCGGGAGCTACAATGAGCAGTTCTTC
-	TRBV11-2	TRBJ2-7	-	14	CASSFGQVGYEQYF	TGTGCCAGCAGCTTCGGACAAGTGGGCTACGAGCAGTACTTC
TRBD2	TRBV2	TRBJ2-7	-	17	CASTRGLAGGVRYEQYF	TGTGCCAGCACCCGAGGACTAGCGGGAGGTGTAAGATACGAGCAGTACTTC
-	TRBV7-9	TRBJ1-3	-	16	CASSLGGARTGNTIYF	TGTGCCAGCAGCCTGGGGGGGGCAAGGACTGGAAACACCATATATTTT
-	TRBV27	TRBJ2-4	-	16	CAKHPRQVLAKNIQYF	TGTGCCAAACATCCCCGACAGGTCCTCGCCAAAAACATTCAGTACTTC
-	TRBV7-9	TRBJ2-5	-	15	CASSLARTAWETQYF	TGTGCCAGCAGCTTAGCCCGGACAGCCTGGGAGACCCAGTACTTC
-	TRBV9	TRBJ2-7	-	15	CASSVSPTGVYEQYF	TGTGCCAGCAGCGTCAGCCCCACCGGGGTCTACGAGCAGTACTTC
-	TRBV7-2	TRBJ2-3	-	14	CASSFSRVADTQYF	TGTGCCAGCAGCTTTAGCAGGGTGGCGGATACGCAGTATTTT
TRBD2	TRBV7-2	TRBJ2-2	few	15	CASSGAGGFTGELFF	TGTGCCAGCAGCGGGGCGGGAGGGTTCACCGGGGAGCTGTTTTTT
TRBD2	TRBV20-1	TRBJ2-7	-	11	CSASGGMEQYF	TGCAGTGCTTCGGGGGGGATGGAGCAGTACTTC
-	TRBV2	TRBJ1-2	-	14	CASRLAPTTGGYTF	TGTGCCAGCAGACTCGCCCCAACGACTGGGGGCTACACCTTC
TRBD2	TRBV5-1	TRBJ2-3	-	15	CASSTGLADTDTQYF	TGCGCCAGCAGCACGGGACTAGCGGATACAGATACGCAGTATTTT
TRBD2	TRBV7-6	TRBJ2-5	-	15	CASIGRGAGDGTQYF	TGTGCCAGCATCGGGAGGGGAGCGGGGGATGGGACCCAGTACTTC
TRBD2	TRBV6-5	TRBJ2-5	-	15	CASTPDSGGWETQYF	TGTGCCAGCACCCCGGATAGCGGGGGGTGGGAGACCCAGTACTTC
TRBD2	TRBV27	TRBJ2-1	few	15	CASSFGLAGVGEQFF	TGTGCCAGCAGTTTTGGACTAGCGGGGGTGGGTGAGCAGTTCTTC
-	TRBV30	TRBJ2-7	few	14	CAWSDWQASYEQYF	TGTGCCTGGAGTGACTGGCAGGCCTCCTACGAGCAGTACTTC
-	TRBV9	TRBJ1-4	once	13	CASSVGGNEKLFF	TGTGCCAGCAGCGTAGGGGGCAATGAAAAACTGTTTTTT
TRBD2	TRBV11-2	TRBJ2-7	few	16	CASSPWGLAGVYEQYF	TGTGCCAGCAGCCCGTGGGGACTAGCGGGGGTCTACGAGCAGTACTTC
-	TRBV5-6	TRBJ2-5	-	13	CASSLGQQETQYF	TGTGCCAGCAGCCTAGGACAACAAGAGACCCAGTACTTC
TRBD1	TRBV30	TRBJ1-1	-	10	CAWGDREAFF	TGTGCCTGGGGGGACAGGGAAGCTTTCTTT
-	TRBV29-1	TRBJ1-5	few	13	CSVGGGSDQPQHF	TGCAGCGTTGGGGGAGGGTCGGACCAGCCCCAGCATTTT
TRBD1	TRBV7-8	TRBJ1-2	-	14	CASSARDSLNGYTF	TGTGCCAGCAGCGCCCGGGACAGCTTAAATGGCTACACCTTC
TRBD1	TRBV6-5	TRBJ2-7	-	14	CASSSPDRAKREYF	TGTGCCAGCAGTTCCCCGGACAGGGCCAAACGGGAGTACTTC
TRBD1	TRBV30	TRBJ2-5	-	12	CAWSVRGETQYF	TGTGCCTGGAGTGTCAGGGGGGAGACCCAGTACTTC